Shown below are 10 T cell receptor beta chains from a single sample sequenced in a study of blood T cells in healthy people across ages. Through a sample-barcoded 5' primer and a J-beta primer mix, a second PCR was run for roughly 6 to 12 cycles. TCRdb used MiXCR to reprocess the 5' RACE reads, holding one entry per CDR3 protein. This sample has about a million distinct CDR3 sequences, with roughly 47% found just once. The sample was blood. The receptors derive from a woman aged 60-75 years in good health.

The CDR3, as DNA: TGTGCCAGCAAAGCGGGACAAGTCAATCAGCCCCAGCATTTT. Translated, it gives CASKAGQVNQPQHF. V gene TRBV2 combines with J gene TRBJ1-5, with D possibly being TRBD1 (6 bases). V was pared by 7 bases and J by 3 bases, with 13 bases between. Germline loops: CDR1 SNHLY, CDR2 FYNNEI. The CDR3 spans 14 residues.

The chain couples TRBV12-3 or TRBV12-4 to TRBJ2-3; 7 nucleotides line up with TRBD2. The CDR3 sequence is 15 residues long. The J segment lost 2 bases and the V segment lost 5 bases, leaving 7 bases of the junction unmatched. In DNA, the CDR3 is TGTGCCAGCAGTCGAGGGAGGGTTGACACAGATACGCAGTATTTT. Protein: CASSRGRVDTDTQYF.

V usage is TRBV4-3 and J usage is TRBJ2-7, with a weak D call TRBD2 (5 bases). This CDR3 has 16 residues. The V gene lost 0 bases and the J gene lost 2 bases, with 14 bases spanning the gap. CDR1 is LGHNA, CDR2 YSLEER, per germline. CDR3 amino acids: CASSQEFLPSTYEQYF. The CDR3, as DNA: TGCGCCAGCAGCCAAGAATTCCTCCCTAGCACCTACGAGCAGTACTTC.

The V gene is TRBV28, the J gene TRBJ2-1; no clear D gene. The germline gives CDR1 MDHEN, CDR2 SYDVKM. CDR3 length equals 17 residues. V dropped 6 bases and J dropped 0 bases, with 18 bases sitting between them. The CDR3 DNA follows: TGTGCCAGCAGCCCAACCTCGGGCGGCAGCTCCTACAATGAGCAGTTCTTC. Protein product: CASSPTSGGSSYNEQFF.

The chain recombines TRBV28 with TRBJ2-1, with 12 bases matching TRBD2. The CDR3 length is 18 residues. Trimming took 7 bases from V and 4 from J; bases not matched to a gene: 14. Germline V gene data show CDR1 as MDHEN and CDR2 as SYDVKM. The CDR3 nucleotides are TGTGCCAGCAAATGGGGGCTAGCGGGAGGGCCGGGTTACAATGAGCAGTTCTTC. Residues: CASKWGLAGGPGYNEQFF. The full variable domain, in which reference TRBV28 and TRBJ2-1 provide the parts outside the CDR3, is DVKVTQSSRYLVKRTGEKVFLECVQDMDHENMFWYRQDPGLGLRLIYFSYDVKMKEKGDIPEGYSVSREKKERFSLILESASTNQTSMYLCASKWGLAGGPGYNEQFFGPGTRLTVL.

This chain connects TRBV21-1 to TRBJ2-5; TRBD1 is taken as the D call from the table, unchecked against the DNA. TRBV21-1 is a pseudogene segment. CDR3 length equals 17 residues. The CDR3 nucleotides read TGTGCCAGCAGCAAAGCCTTCCGGAGACGGGGGCGGGAGACCCAGTACTTC. Protein product: CASSKAFRRRGRETQYF.

The chain couples TRBV7-6 to TRBJ2-7, with a weak D call TRBD2 (7 bases). Germline CDR1 is SGHVS and CDR2 is FNYEAQ. The CDR3 loop spans 15 amino acids. Trimming took 0 bases from V and 3 from J, leaving 12 bases between them. The CDR3 is CASSLAEGGDYEQYF. The CDR3 DNA reads TGTGCCAGCAGCTTAGCAGAGGGGGGGGACTACGAGCAGTACTTC.

The chain is built from TRBV2 and TRBJ2-7, with D possibly matching TRBD2 (6 bases). Trimming left V 5 bases short and J 7 bases short, with 18 bases between. The CDR3 loop spans 14 amino acids. Germline lookup yields CDR1 SNHLY and CDR2 FYNNEI. DNA of the CDR3: TGTGCCAGCAGTCTTAGCGGATTAGGGTGGGAGCAGTACTTC. It translates to CASSLSGLGWEQYF.

Of note for this clonotype: A much more abundant neighbour one base away suggests this may be a read error. The CDR3 DNA sequence: TGCAGTGCTAAGGGACAGCCCCCCTACGAGCAGTACTTC. Protein: CSAKGQPPYEQYF. The chain employs TRBV20-1 and TRBJ2-7; TRBD1 aligns across 7 bases. CDR1 and CDR2 from the germline V gene are DFQATT and SNEGSKA (reference sequence). This CDR3 comprises 13 residues. Germline trimming cut 4 bases from V and 2 bases from J; bases unmatched to any gene: 5.

The chain recombines TRBV11-2 with TRBJ2-1, with TRBD2 matching over 10 bases. Germline V CDR1 and CDR2: SGHAT, FQNNGV. The CDR3 runs 14 residues. V gave up 8 bases and J gave up 7 bases; unmatched junction bases: 8. CDR3: CASGLAGGSNEQFF. The CDR3 DNA follows: TGTGCCAGCGGTTTAGCGGGAGGTAGTAATGAGCAGTTCTTC.